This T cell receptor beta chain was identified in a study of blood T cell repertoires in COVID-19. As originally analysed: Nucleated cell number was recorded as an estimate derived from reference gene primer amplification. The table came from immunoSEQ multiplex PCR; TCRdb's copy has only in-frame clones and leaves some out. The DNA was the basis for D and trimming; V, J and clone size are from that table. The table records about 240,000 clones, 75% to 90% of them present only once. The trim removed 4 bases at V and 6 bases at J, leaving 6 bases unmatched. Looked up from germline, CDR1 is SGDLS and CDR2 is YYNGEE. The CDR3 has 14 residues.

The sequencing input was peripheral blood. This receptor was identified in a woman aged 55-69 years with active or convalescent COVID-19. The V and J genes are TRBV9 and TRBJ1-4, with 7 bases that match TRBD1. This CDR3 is CASSIHGQDEKLFF. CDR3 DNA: TGTGCCAGCAGCATCCATGGACAGGATGAAAAACTGTTTTTT.